The present T cell receptor beta chain was sequenced within a study of T cell changes during pregnancy in multiple sclerosis. Sequencing used immunoSEQ multiplex PCR; TCRdb keeps in-frame clones, though not all of them. The repertoire includes roughly 24,000 clones, more than 70% of them detected once, and 6% to 9.5% sits in the top ten. With 0 bases removed from V and 2 bases from J, the gap between germline ends came to 7 bases. The germline V gene has CDR1 SGHDT and CDR2 YYEEEE. The CDR3 length is 14 residues. This sequence joins TRBV5-6 and TRBJ2-3, with a weak D call TRBD2 (5 bases). The sample here was CD8+ T cells from peripheral blood mononuclear cells, taken before pregnancy. The sequence derives from a female donor with multiple sclerosis, enrolled in a pregnancy study. CDR3 bases: TGTGCCAGCAGCTTGGTTGACTACACAGATACGCAGTATTTT. This translates into CASSLVDYTDTQYF. The variable domain in full, with the rest retrieved from reference TRBV5-6 and TRBJ2-3, is DAGVTQSPTHLIKTRGQQVTLRCSPKSGHDTVSWYQQALGQGPQFIFQYYEEEERQRGNFPDRFSGHQFPNYSSELNVNALLLGDSALYLCASSLVDYTDTQYFGPGTRLTVL.